This T cell receptor (beta chain) emerged from a study of breast tumors, draining lymph nodes, adjacent tissues. Study-wide points: Tumor and nontumor repertoires were significantly more similar in luminal-like than in basal-like breast cancer. The data were judged consistent with most tumor T cells coming from lymph node and expanding in tumor. Tumor repertoires ranked between lymph nodes and nontumor tissue in diversity, with V and J gene preferences.

In the case of this clonotype: The target antigen is unknown.

CDR1 KGHDR and CDR2 SFDVKD come from the germline V gene. V gave up 3 bases and J gave up 6 bases, with 16 bases separating them. The CDR3 contains 16 residues. TCRdb itself ran the multiplex PCR reads through MiXCR, one entry per CDR3 protein. The sample lists some 100,000 distinct CDR3 sequences; around 20% were seen once. Axillary draining lymph nodes of breast cancer patients supplied the node samples. The sample comprised axillary lymph node tissue. The receptor comes from a female donor with breast cancer. Some clones in this sample may be carry-over from other donors' samples. V gene TRBV24-1 combines with J gene TRBJ2-2, with D possibly being TRBD1 (5 bases). CDR3 loop: CATSDEVSGPAGELFF. The CDR3 DNA follows: TGTGCCACCAGTGATGAGGTCTCAGGGCCGGCCGGGGAGCTGTTTTTT.